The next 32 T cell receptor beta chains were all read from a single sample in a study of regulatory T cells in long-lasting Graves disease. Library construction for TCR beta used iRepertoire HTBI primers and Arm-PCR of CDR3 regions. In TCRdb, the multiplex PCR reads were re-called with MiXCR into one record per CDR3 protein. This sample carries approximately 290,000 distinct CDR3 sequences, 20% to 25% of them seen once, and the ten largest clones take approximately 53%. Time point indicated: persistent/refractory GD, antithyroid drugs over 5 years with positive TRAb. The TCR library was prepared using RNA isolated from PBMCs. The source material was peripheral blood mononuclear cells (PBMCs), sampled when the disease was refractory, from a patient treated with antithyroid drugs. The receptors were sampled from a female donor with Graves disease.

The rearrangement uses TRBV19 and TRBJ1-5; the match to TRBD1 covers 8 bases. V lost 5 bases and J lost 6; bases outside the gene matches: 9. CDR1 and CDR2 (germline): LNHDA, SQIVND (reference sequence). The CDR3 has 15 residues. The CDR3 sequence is CASSVMGTGAQPQHF. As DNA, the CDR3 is TGTGCCAGTAGTGTTATGGGGACAGGAGCTCAGCCCCAGCATTTT.

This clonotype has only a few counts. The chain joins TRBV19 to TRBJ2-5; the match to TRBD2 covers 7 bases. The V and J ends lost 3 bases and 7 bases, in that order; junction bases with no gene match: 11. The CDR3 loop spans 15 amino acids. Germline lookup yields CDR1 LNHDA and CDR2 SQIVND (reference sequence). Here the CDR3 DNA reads TGTGCCAGTAGTATGGACCGGGACTACTCCGGGACCCAGTACTTC. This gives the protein CASSMDRDYSGTQYF.

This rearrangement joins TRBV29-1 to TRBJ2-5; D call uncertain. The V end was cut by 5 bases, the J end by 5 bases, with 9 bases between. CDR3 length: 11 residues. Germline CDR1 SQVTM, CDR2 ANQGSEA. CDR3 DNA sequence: TGCAGCGTTCCCCAAACCGAGACCCAGTACTTC. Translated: CSVPQTETQYF. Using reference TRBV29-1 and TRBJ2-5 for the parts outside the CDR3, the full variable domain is SAVISQKPSRDICQRGTSLTIQCQVDSQVTMMFWYRQQPGQSLTLIATANQGSEATYESGFVIDKFPISRPNLTFSTLTVSNMSPEDSSIYLCSVPQTETQYFGPGTRLLVL.

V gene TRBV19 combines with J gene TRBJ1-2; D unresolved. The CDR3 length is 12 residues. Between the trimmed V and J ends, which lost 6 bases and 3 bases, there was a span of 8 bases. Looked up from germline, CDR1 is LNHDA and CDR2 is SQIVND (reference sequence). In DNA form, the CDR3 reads TGTGCCAGTAGAGCAGGCGACTATGGCTACACCTTC. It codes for CASRAGDYGYTF.

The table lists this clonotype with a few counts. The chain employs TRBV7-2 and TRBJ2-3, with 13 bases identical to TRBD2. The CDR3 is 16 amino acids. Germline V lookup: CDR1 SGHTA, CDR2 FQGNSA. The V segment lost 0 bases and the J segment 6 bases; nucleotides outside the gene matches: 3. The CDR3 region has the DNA TGTGCCAGCAGCTTAGCACTAGCGGGGGGGATGGATACGCAGTATTTT. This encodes CASSLALAGGMDTQYF. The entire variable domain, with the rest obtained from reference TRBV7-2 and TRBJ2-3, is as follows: GAGVSQSPSNKVTEKGKDVELRCDPISGHTALYWYRQSLGQGLEFLIYFQGNSAPDKSGLPSDRFSAERTGGSVSTLTIQRTQQEDSAVYLCASSLALAGGMDTQYFGPGTRLTVL.

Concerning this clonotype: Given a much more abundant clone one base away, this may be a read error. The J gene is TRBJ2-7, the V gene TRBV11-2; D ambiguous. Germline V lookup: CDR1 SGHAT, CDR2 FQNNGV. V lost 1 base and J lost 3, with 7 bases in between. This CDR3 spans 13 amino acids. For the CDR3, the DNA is TGTGCCAGCAGCTTAGGGACCCTCTACGAGCAGTACTTC. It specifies CASSLGTLYEQYF.

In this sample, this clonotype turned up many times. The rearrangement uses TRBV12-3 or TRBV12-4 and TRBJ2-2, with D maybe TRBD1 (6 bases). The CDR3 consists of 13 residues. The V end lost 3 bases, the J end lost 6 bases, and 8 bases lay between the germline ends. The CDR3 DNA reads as TGTGCCAGCAGTTTCAGGGGAGCCGGGGAGCTGTTTTTT. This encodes CASSFRGAGELFF.

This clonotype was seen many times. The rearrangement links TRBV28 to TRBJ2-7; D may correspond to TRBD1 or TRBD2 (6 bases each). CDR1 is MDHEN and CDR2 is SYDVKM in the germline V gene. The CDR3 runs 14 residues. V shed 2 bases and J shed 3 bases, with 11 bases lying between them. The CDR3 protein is CASSLAGQYYEQYF. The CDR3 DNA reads TGTGCCAGCAGTTTAGCGGGACAATACTACGAGCAGTACTTC. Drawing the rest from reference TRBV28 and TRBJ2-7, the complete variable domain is DVKVTQSSRYLVKRTGEKVFLECVQDMDHENMFWYRQDPGLGLRLIYFSYDVKMKEKGDIPEGYSVSREKKERFSLILESASTNQTSMYLCASSLAGQYYEQYFGPGTRLTVT.

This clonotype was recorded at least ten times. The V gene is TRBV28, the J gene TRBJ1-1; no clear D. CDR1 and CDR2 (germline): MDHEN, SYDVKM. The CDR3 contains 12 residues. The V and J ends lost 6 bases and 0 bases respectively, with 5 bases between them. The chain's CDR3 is CASSHMNTEAFF. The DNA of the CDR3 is TGTGCCAGCAGCCATATGAACACTGAAGCTTTCTTT.

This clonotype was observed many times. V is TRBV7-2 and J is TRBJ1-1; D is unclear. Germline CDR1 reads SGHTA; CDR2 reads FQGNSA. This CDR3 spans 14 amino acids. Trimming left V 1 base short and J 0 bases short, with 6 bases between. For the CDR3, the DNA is TGTGCCAGCAGCTTAGTTCATCTGAACACTGAAGCTTTCTTT. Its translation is CASSLVHLNTEAFF. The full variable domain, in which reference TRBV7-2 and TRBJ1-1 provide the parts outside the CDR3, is GAGVSQSPSNKVTEKGKDVELRCDPISGHTALYWYRQSLGQGLEFLIYFQGNSAPDKSGLPSDRFSAERTGGSVSTLTIQRTQQEDSAVYLCASSLVHLNTEAFFGQGTRLTVV.

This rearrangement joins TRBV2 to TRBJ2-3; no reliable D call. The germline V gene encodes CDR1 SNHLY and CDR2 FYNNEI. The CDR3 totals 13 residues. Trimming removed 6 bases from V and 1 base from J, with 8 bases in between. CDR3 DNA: TGTGCCAGCAGCTTAGCCCGCACAGATACGCAGTATTTT. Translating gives CASSLARTDTQYF.

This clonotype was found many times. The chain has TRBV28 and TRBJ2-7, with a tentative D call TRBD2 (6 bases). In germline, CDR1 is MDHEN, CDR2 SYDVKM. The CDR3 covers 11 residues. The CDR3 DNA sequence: TGTGCAGCGGAGGGTGCCTACGAGCAGTACTTC. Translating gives CAAEGAYEQYF.

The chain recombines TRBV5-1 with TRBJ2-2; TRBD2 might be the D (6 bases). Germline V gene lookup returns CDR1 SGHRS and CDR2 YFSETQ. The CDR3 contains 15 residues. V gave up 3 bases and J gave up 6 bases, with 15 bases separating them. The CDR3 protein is CASSSGPTGAGELFF. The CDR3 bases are TGCGCCAGCAGCTCAGGCCCCACGGGGGCCGGGGAGCTGTTTTTT.

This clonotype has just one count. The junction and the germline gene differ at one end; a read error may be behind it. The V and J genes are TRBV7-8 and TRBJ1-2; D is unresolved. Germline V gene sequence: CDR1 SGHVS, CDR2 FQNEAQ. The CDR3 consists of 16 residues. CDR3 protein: CASSQRDGLPYYGYTF. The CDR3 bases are TGCGCCAGCAGCCAAAGAGACGGCCTTCCTTACTATGGCTACACCTTC.

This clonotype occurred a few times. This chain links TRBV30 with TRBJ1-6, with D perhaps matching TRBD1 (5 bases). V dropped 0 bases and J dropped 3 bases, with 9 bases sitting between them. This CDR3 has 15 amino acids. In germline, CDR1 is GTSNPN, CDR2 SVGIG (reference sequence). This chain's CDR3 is CAWSVQGDYNSPLHF. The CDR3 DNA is TGTGCCTGGAGTGTTCAGGGCGACTATAATTCACCCCTCCACTTT.

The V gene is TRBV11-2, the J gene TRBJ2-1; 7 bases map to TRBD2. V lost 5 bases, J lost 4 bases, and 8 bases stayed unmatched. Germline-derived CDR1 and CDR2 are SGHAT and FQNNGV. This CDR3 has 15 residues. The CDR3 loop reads CASSSLRGRYNEQFF. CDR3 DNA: TGTGCCAGCAGCAGCTTGCGCGGGAGATACAATGAGCAGTTCTTC.

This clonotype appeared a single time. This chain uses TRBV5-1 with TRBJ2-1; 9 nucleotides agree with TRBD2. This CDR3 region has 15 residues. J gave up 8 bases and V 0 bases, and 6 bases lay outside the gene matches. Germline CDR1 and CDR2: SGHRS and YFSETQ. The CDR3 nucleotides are TGCGCCAGCAGCTTGGTAGGGACTAGCTTAGATGAGCAGTTCTTC. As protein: CASSLVGTSLDEQFF.

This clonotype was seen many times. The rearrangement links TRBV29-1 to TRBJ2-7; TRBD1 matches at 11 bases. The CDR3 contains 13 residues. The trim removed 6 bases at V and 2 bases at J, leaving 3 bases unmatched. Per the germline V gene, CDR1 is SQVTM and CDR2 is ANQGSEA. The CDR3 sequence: CSVTGQGAYEQYF. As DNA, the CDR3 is TGCAGCGTGACGGGACAGGGGGCCTACGAGCAGTACTTC.

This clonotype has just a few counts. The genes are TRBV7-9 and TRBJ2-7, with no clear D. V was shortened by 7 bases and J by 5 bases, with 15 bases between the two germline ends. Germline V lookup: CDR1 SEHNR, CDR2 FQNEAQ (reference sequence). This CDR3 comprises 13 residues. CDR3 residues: CASTDGRLNEQYF. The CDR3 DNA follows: TGTGCCAGCACGGACGGACGGCTGAACGAGCAGTACTTC.

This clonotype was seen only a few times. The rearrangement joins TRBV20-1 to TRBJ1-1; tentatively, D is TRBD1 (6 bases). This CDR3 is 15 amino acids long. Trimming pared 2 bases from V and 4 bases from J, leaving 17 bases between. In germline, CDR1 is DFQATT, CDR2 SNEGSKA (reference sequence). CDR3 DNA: TGCAGTGCTAGAAACTGGGACAAGGTCGCCACTGAAGCTTTCTTT. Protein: CSARNWDKVATEAFF.

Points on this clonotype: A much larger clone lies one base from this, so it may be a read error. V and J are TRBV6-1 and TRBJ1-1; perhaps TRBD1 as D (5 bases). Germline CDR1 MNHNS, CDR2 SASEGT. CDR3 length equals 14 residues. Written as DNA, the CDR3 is TGTGCCAGCAGGAATTACCGGGACGACACTGGAGCTTTCTTT. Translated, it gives CASRNYRDDTGAFF.

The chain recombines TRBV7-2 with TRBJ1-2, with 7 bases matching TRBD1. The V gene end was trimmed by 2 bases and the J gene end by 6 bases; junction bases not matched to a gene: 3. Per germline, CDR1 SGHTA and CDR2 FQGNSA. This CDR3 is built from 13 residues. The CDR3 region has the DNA TGTGCCAGCAGCTTAAGAGGGGGCGATGGCTACACCTTC. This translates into CASSLRGGDGYTF.

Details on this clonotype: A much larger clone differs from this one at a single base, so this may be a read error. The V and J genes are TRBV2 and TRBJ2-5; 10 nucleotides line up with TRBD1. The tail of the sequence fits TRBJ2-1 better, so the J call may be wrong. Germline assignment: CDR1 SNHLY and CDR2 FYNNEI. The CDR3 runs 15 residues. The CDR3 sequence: CASSSAGTGEGEQFF. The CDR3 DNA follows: TGTGCCAGCAGTTCGGCCGGGACAGGGGAGGGCGAGCAGTTCTTC.

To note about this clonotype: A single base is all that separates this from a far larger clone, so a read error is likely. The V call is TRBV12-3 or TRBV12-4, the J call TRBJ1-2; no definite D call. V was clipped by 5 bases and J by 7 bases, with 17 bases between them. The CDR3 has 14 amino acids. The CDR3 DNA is TGTGCCAGCAGTGACGACGTCTCATTCTCTGGCTACACCTTC. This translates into CASSDDVSFSGYTF.

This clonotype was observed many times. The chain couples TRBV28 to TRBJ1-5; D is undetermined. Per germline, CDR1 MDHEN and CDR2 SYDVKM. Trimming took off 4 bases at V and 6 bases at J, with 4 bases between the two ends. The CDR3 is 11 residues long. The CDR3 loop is CASSWGQPQHF. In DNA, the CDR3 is TGTGCCAGCAGTTGGGGTCAGCCCCAGCATTTT. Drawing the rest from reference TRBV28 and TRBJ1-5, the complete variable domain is DVKVTQSSRYLVKRTGEKVFLECVQDMDHENMFWYRQDPGLGLRLIYFSYDVKMKEKGDIPEGYSVSREKKERFSLILESASTNQTSMYLCASSWGQPQHFGDGTRLSIL.

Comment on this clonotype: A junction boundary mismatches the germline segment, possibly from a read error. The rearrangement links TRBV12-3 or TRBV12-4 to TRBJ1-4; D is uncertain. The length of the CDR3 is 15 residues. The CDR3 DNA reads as TGTGCCAGCAGGGGCGGAGGGCTAACTAATGGAAAACTGTCTTTT. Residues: CASRGGGLTNGKLSF.

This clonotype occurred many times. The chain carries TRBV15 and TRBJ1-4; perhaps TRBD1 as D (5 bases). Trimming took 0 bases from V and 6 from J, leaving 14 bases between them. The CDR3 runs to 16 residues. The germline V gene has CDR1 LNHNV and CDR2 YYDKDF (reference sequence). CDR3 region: CATSRDRGDRDEKLFF. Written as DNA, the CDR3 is TGTGCCACCAGCAGAGATCGGGGCGATAGGGATGAAAAACTGTTTTTT.

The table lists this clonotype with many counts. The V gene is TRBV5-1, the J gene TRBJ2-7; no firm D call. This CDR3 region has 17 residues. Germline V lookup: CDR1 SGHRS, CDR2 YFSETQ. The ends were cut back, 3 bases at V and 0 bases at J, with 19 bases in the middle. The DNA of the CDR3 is TGCGCCAGCAGCTACTCCTTCTCGGGCAGAGTCTCCTACGAGCAGTACTTC. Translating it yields CASSYSFSGRVSYEQYF.

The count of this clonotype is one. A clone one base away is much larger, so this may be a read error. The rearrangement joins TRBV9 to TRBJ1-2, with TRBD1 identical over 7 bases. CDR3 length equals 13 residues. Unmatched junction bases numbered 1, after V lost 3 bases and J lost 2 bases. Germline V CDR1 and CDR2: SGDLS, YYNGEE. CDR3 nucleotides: TGTGCCAGCAGCGAGACAGGGAACTATGGCTACACCTTC. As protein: CASSETGNYGYTF.

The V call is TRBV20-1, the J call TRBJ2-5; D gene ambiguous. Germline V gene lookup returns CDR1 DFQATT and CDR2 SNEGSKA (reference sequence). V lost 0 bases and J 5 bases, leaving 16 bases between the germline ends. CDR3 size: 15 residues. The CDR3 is CSARDPTSMDETQYF. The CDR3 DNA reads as TGCAGTGCTAGAGATCCTACCTCTATGGACGAGACCCAGTACTTC.

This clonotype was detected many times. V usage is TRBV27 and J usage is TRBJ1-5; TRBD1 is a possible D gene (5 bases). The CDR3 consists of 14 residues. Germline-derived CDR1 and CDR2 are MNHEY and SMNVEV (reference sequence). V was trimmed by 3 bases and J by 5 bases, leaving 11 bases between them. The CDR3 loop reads CASSFSGGDQPQHF. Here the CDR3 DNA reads TGTGCCAGCAGTTTTTCGGGGGGAGATCAGCCCCAGCATTTT.

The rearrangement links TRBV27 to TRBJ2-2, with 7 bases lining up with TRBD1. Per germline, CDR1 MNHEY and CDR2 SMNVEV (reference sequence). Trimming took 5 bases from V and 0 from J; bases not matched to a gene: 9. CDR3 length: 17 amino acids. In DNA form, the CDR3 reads TGTGCCAGCAGTAGCCCAGGGGGTTGGGCGAACACCGGGGAGCTGTTTTTT. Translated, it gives CASSSPGGWANTGELFF.